This TCR beta chain derives from a study of blood T cells in healthy people across ages. General observations from the study: Per million T cells, TCR beta diversity dropped about linearly as age rose. Versus aged donors, long-lived donors had higher diversity and more naive CD4+ cells.

Caucasian individuals from Russia who were healthy and aged about 6 to 95 acted as donors. J lost 9 bases, V lost 6 bases, and 7 bases had no gene match. This CDR3 has 13 residues. Looked up from germline, CDR1 is LGHDT and CDR2 is YNNKEL (reference sequence). Comments on this clonotype: Its antigen is unidentified.

Primers used in a second PCR of about 7 to 12 cycles were a sample-barcoded 5' primer and a J-beta primer mix. TCRdb independently ran MiXCR on the 5' RACE reads; one entry per CDR3 protein. The sample holds a few hundred thousand distinct CDR3 sequences; around 27% are singletons and the top ten take roughly 28%. V gene TRBV3-1 combines with J gene TRBJ1-2; 10 bases fit TRBD1. The sample was blood. This sequence was found in a woman in her 70s in good health. CDR3 region: CASSRQGAMSYTF. CDR3 in DNA: TGTGCCAGCAGTCGACAGGGGGCTATGAGCTACACCTTC.